The 18 T cell receptor beta chains below come from one sample, sequenced in a study of blood T cells in healthy people across ages. Sample-barcoded 5' priming and a J-beta primer mix drove a second PCR of 7 to 11 cycles. TCRdb ran MiXCR on the 5' RACE reads and lists one entry per CDR3 protein. The top ten hold roughly 8.2% of the sample, which has about 1,500,000 distinct CDR3 sequences, about 43% seen once. Input material: blood. Receptors originate from a woman under 30 in good health.

This clonotype has only a few counts. This CDR3 reads CASSLEYPGPGYTF. As DNA, the CDR3 is TGTGCCAGCAGCTTGGAGTACCCGGGACCTGGCTACACCTTC. The chain employs TRBV5-5 and TRBJ1-2; a weak D match, TRBD1 (5 bases). Germline assignment: CDR1 SGHKS and CDR2 YYEKEE (reference sequence). V gave up 0 bases and J gave up 7 bases, with 13 bases separating them. This CDR3 has 14 amino acids.

About this clonotype itself: A read error may produce the germline difference seen at one junction end. The chain links TRBV27 to TRBJ2-4; 7 bases line up with TRBD1. The better agreement between TRBJ2-7 and the DNA end casts doubt on the J call. This CDR3 spans 15 amino acids. CDR1 is MNHEY, CDR2 SMNVEV, per germline (reference sequence). CDR3 nucleotides: TGTGTCAGCAGTTTAGCCGGGACAGTGGAATACGAGCAGTACTTC. Protein sequence: CVSSLAGTVEYEQYF.

This clonotype occurred a few times. The chain uses TRBV6-2 or TRBV6-3 and TRBJ2-5, with D perhaps matching TRBD1 (5 bases). The V end lost 2 bases, the J end lost 11 bases, and 12 bases lay between the germline ends. Germline lookup yields CDR1 MNHEY and CDR2 SVGEGT. The CDR3 loop spans 12 amino acids. CDR3 protein: CASSYGALEQYF. In DNA form, the CDR3 reads TGTGCCAGCAGTTACGGGGCCCTAGAGCAGTACTTC.

This clonotype was seen more than once but under ten times. The rearrangement links TRBV3-1 to TRBJ2-7, with D unclear. Per germline, CDR1 LGHDT and CDR2 YNNKEL (reference sequence). This CDR3 spans 13 amino acids. V lost 4 bases and J lost 1, with 8 bases in between. The CDR3 DNA is TGTGCCAGCAGCCGAGAGGTTTCCTACGAGCAGTACTTC. This encodes CASSREVSYEQYF.

The chain recombines TRBV20-1 with TRBJ2-1, with 14 bases identical to TRBD2. Judging by the DNA end, TRBJ2-7 fits better; the J call may be wrong. Per the germline V gene, CDR1 is DFQATT and CDR2 is SNEGSKA (reference sequence). The CDR3 contains 18 residues. The CDR3 is CSASVGTSGSDVYNEQYF. In DNA form, the CDR3 reads TGCAGTGCTAGTGTTGGGACTAGCGGGAGCGATGTGTACAATGAGCAGTACTTC.

The chain uses TRBV6-5 and TRBJ2-1; 14 bases line up with TRBD2. This CDR3 region has 19 residues. The trim removed 4 bases at V and 9 bases at J, leaving 17 bases unmatched. Germline V gene sequence: CDR1 MNHEY, CDR2 SVGAGI. The CDR3 DNA reads TGTGCCAGCAGTTCTTTCCGCGCCGGGACTAGCGGGAGCATCAGTGAGCAGTTCTTC. Its protein product is CASSSFRAGTSGSISEQFF.

The chain employs TRBV25-1 and TRBJ1-2, with D unresolved. Per the germline V gene, CDR1 is MGHDK and CDR2 is SYGVNS. The CDR3 is 13 amino acids. V was clipped by 10 bases and J by 2 bases, with 14 bases between them. The CDR3 DNA reads TGTGCCACCAGCCTTGAAGGGAACTATGGCTACACCTTC. Amino acid sequence: CATSLEGNYGYTF.

The count of this clonotype is one. A junction end diverges from the germline sequence, so it may reflect a read error. V and J are TRBV6-6 and TRBJ2-1, with unresolved D. The V gene's germline CDR1 is MNHNY and CDR2 SVGAGI (reference sequence). The CDR3 spans 11 residues. The CDR3 spells CAGSEEGEQFF. The CDR3 DNA reads TGTGCCGGCAGTGAGGAAGGCGAGCAGTTCTTC.

The genes are TRBV27 and TRBJ2-3, with TRBD1 as a possible D gene (5 bases). Trimming left V 2 bases short and J 8 bases short, with 11 bases between. CDR3 length: 13 amino acids. The germline V gene has CDR1 MNHEY and CDR2 SMNVEV (reference sequence). CDR3 loop: CASSLGARVTQYF. CDR3 coding DNA: TGTGCCAGCAGTTTAGGGGCTAGGGTTACGCAGTATTTT.

The chain has TRBV6-1 and TRBJ1-6; D may be TRBD1 (5 bases). The CDR3 spans 17 residues. CDR1 MNHNS and CDR2 SASEGT come from the germline V gene. Trimming shortened V by 7 bases and J by 8 bases, and 24 bases separated the two germline ends. CDR3 DNA sequence: TGTGCCAGCACCCTCATGGTGGGGGTCGGAAGTTATTCACCCCTCCACTTT. This sequence encodes CASTLMVGVGSYSPLHF.

The V and J genes are TRBV21-1 and TRBJ1-1; the D call in the table, TRBD1, was not verified against the DNA. TRBV21-1 is given as a pseudogene. The CDR3 covers 15 residues. CDR3 amino acids: CASSPGACPGTEAFF. The CDR3 region has the DNA TGTGCCAGCAGCCCCGGGGCCTGCCCGGGGACTGAAGCTTTCTTT.

CDR3 sequence reads: CASSLSWETTQPKSEQFF. The CDR3 coding sequence is TGTGCCAGCAGTTTAAGTTGGGAGACTACCCAACCTAAGAGCGAGCAGTTCTTC. The chain joins TRBV27 to TRBJ2-1; the D gene is possibly TRBD2 (5 bases). Trimming pared 2 bases from V and 10 bases from J, leaving 27 bases between. This CDR3 comprises 18 residues. CDR1 is MNHEY, CDR2 SMNVEV, per germline (reference sequence).

The rearrangement links TRBV28 to TRBJ2-7; D is unclear. Trimming cost V 6 bases and J 2 bases, with 14 bases left between them. This CDR3 is 14 amino acids long. Germline V gene data show CDR1 as MDHEN and CDR2 as SYDVKM. CDR3 in DNA: TGTGCCAGCAGGGCCCCCGGCGGAACCTACGAGCAGTACTTC. The encoded protein is CASRAPGGTYEQYF.

This clonotype was detected a few times. The chain joins TRBV28 to TRBJ2-4; TRBD1 might be the D (5 bases). The CDR3 covers 17 residues. Germline V gene sequence: CDR1 MDHEN, CDR2 SYDVKM. The germline V and J ends were trimmed by 7 bases and 3 bases, with 22 bases remaining between them. The CDR3 nucleotides read TGTGCCAGCACCGATCCAGGGTTTTCAAGAGACAAAAACATTCAGTACTTC. This codes for CASTDPGFSRDKNIQYF.

Only a few counts were recorded for this clonotype. The genes are TRBV7-9 and TRBJ1-2; 8 positions agree with TRBD1. Germline loops: CDR1 SEHNR, CDR2 FQNEAQ (reference sequence). V dropped 6 bases and J dropped 4; count of bases not matched to a gene: 13. The CDR3 totals 16 residues. The CDR3 bases are TGTGCCAGCAGACAAATCTCGGGACAGGCAACCTATGGCTACACCTTC. Protein sequence: CASRQISGQATYGYTF.

The rearrangement links TRBV12-3 or TRBV12-4 to TRBJ2-7; D is undetermined. The CDR3 runs 11 residues. Between the trimmed V and J ends, which lost 8 bases and 3 bases, there was a span of 8 bases. CDR3 sequence reads: CASGSNYEQYF. In DNA form, the CDR3 reads TGTGCCAGCGGGTCAAACTACGAGCAGTACTTC.

There are a few counts of this clonotype. V gene TRBV4-2 combines with J gene TRBJ2-3, with TRBD2 matching over 8 bases. Trimming removed 3 bases from V and 0 bases from J; junction bases left unmatched: 8. Germline CDR1 is LGHNA and CDR2 is YNFKEQ. The CDR3 is 17 residues long. CDR3 in amino acids: CASSQQLAEASTDTQYF. DNA for the CDR3: TGTGCCAGCAGCCAGCAACTAGCGGAAGCTAGCACAGATACGCAGTATTTT.

V and J are TRBV5-1 and TRBJ2-7; 11 bases align to TRBD2. The CDR3 has 15 residues. Germline CDR1 and CDR2: SGHRS and YFSETQ. Losses at the gene ends were 7 bases for V and 6 bases for J; bases not matched to a gene: 12. CDR3 in DNA: TGCGCCAGCTCCCTTAGCGGGAGGGCCGACAGCGAGCAGTACTTC. It codes for CASSLSGRADSEQYF.